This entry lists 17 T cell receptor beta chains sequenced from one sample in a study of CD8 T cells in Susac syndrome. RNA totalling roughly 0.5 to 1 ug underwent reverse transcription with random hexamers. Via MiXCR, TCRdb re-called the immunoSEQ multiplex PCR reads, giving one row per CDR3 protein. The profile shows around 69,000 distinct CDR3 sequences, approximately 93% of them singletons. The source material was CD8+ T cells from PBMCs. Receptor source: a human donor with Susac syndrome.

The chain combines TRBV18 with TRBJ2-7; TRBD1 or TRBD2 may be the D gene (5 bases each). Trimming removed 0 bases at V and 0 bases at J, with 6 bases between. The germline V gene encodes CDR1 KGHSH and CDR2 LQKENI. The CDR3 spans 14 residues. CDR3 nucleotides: TGTGCCAGCTCACCACCGGGACCCTCCTACGAGCAGTACTTC. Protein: CASSPPGPSYEQYF.

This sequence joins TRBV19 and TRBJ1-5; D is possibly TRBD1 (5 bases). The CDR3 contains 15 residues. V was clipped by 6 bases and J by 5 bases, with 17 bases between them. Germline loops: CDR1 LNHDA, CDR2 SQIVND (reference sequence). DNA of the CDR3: TGTGCCAGTAGCCTATCGGGTGGGGGATATCAGCCCCAGCATTTT. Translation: CASSLSGGGYQPQHF. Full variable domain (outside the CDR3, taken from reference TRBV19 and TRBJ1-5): DGGITQSPKYLFRKEGQNVTLSCEQNLNHDAMYWYRQDPGQGLRLIYYSQIVNDFQKGDIAEGYSVSREKKESFPLTVTSAQKNPTAFYLCASSLSGGGYQPQHFGDGTRLSIL.

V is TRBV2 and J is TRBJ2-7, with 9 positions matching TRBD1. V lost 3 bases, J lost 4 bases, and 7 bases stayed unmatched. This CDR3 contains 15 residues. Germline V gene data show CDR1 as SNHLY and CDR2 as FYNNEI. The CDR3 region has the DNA TGTGCCAGCAGTGACATTGGGACAGGGAGGTACGAGCAGTACTTC. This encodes CASSDIGTGRYEQYF.

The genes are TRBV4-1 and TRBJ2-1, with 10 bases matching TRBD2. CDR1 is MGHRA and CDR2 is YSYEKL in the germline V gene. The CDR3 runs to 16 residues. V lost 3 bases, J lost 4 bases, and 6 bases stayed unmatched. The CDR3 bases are TGCGCCAGCAGCCATGTAACTAGCGGGGCGTACAATGAGCAGTTCTTC. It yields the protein CASSHVTSGAYNEQFF.

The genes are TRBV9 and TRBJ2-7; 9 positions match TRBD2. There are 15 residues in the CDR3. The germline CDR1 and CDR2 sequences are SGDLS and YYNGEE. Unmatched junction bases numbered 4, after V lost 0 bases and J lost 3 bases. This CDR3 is CASSVGLAGHYEQYF. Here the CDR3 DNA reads TGTGCCAGCAGCGTAGGGCTAGCGGGACACTACGAGCAGTACTTC. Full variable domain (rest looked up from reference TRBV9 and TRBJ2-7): DSGVTQTPKHLITATGQRVTLRCSPRSGDLSVYWYQQSLDQGLQFLIQYYNGEERAKGNILERFSAQQFPDLHSELNLSSLELGDSALYFCASSVGLAGHYEQYFGPGTRLTVT.

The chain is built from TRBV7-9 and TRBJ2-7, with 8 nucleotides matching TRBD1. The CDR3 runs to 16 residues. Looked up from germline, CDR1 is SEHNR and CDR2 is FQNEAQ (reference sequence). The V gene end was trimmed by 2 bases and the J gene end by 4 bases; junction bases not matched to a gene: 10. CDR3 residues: CASSLLVRQGAYEQYF. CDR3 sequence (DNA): TGTGCCAGCAGCTTATTGGTGCGGCAGGGGGCATACGAGCAGTACTTC.

The CDR3 sequence is CASSYSHRTSGSANEQFF. For the CDR3, the DNA is TGTGCCAGCAGTTACTCCCATCGGACTAGCGGGTCCGCCAATGAGCAGTTCTTC. This chain uses TRBV6-5 with TRBJ2-1, with 11 bases fitting TRBD2. The CDR3 consists of 18 residues. V lost 0 bases and J lost 6; bases outside the gene matches: 10. In germline, CDR1 is MNHEY, CDR2 SVGAGI.

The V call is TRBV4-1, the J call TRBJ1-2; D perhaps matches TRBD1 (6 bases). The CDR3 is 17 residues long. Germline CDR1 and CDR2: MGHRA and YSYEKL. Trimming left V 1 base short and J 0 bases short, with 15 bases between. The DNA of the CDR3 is TGCGCCAGCAGCCAAGGGGCTCGGACAGCAGCTAACTATGGCTACACCTTC. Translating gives CASSQGARTAANYGYTF.

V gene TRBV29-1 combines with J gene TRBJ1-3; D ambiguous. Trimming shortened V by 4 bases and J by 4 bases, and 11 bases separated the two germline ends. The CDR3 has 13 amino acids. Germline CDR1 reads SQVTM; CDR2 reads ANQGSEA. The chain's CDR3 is CSVGSEGGNTIYF. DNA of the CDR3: TGCAGCGTTGGGAGCGAAGGGGGAAACACCATATATTTT.

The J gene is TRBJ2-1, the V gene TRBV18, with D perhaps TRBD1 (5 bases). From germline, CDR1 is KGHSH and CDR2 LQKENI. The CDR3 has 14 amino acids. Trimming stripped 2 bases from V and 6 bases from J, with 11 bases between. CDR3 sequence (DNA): TGTGCCAGCTCACCATCAGGGTTGGGCAATGAGCAGTTCTTC. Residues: CASSPSGLGNEQFF.

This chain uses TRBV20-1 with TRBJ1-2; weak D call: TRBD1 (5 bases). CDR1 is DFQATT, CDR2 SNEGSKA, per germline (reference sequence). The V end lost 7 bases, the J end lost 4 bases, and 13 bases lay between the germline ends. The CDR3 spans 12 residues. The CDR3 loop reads CSEHRSPYGYTF. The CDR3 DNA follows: TGCAGTGAGCACAGGTCGCCCTATGGCTACACCTTC.

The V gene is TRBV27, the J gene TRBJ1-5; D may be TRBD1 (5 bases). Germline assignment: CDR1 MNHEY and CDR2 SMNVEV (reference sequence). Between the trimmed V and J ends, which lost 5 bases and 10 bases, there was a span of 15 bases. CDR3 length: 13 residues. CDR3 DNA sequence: TGTGCCAGCAGTCTGGGACTATCGGCTCCCCAGCATTTT. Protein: CASSLGLSAPQHF.

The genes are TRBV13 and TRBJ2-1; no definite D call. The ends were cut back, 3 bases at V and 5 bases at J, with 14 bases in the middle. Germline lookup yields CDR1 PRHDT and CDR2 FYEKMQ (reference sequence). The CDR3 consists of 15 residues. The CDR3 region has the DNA TGTGCCAGCAGCTTGTATGCACCAGGAGACAATGAGCAGTTCTTC. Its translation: CASSLYAPGDNEQFF.

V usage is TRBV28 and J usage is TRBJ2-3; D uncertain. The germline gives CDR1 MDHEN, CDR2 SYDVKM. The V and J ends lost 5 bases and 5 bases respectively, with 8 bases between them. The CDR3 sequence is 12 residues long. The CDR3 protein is CASSIAKDTQYF. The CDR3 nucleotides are TGTGCCAGCAGTATTGCCAAAGATACGCAGTATTTT.

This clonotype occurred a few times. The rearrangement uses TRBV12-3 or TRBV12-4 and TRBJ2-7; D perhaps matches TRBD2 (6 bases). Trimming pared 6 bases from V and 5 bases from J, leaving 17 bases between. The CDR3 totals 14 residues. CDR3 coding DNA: TGTGCCAGCAGCCCGGGACTCTGGTTGAACGAGCAGTACTTC. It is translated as CASSPGLWLNEQYF.

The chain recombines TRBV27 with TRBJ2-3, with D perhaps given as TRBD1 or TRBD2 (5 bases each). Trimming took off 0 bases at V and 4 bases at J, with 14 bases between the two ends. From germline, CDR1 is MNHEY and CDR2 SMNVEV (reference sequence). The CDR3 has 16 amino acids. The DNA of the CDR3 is TGTGCCAGCAGTTTATCGGGACCGTATAGCGCAGATACGCAGTATTTT. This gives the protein CASSLSGPYSADTQYF.

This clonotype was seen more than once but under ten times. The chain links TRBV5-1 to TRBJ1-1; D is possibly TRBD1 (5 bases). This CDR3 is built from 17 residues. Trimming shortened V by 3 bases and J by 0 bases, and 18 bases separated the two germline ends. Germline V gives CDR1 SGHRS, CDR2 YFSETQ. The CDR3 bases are TGCGCCAGCAGCTCGACCGGGACGCCGATTATGAACACTGAAGCTTTCTTT. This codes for CASSSTGTPIMNTEAFF.